The 14 T cell receptor beta chains listed next were all sequenced from one sample in a study of cytomegalovirus exposure and HLA in healthy donors. Produced via immunoSEQ multiplex PCR; TCRdb's table is partial and in-frame only. Here the sample spans 260,000 or so clones, about nine tenths being singletons. Input material: PBMCs. The receptors here all came from a woman between 25 and 40 years old in good health and CMV-seronegative.

The chain carries TRBV19 and TRBJ2-5; D may match TRBD1 or TRBD2 (5 bases each). Germline CDR1 is LNHDA and CDR2 is SQIVND (reference sequence). This CDR3 is 13 amino acids long. Trimming removed 5 bases at V and 5 bases at J, with 12 bases between. CDR3 region: CASSPGARETQYF. In DNA form, the CDR3 reads TGTGCCAGTAGTCCCGGGGCCCGGGAGACCCAGTACTTC.

About this clone itself: One end of the junction does not line up with germline, which may come from a read error. The chain recombines TRBV2 with TRBJ1-2; TRBD1 aligns across 9 bases. The CDR3 has 15 amino acids. Looked up from germline, CDR1 is SNHLY and CDR2 is FYNNEI. The CDR3 bases are TGTGCCTGCAGAACAGGGGGCGCCTCGGGCTATGGCTACACCTTC. Translating gives CACRTGGASGYGYTF.

This clone has a handful of counts. The chain carries TRBV5-1 and TRBJ2-3, with D unresolved. The CDR3 is made up of 14 amino acids. CDR1 is SGHRS, CDR2 YFSETQ, per germline. V was shortened by 0 bases and J by 7 bases, with 12 bases between the two germline ends. Here the CDR3 reads CASSLGGEPNTQYF. The CDR3 DNA is TGCGCCAGCAGCTTGGGTGGGGAACCGAATACGCAGTATTTT.

V is TRBV7-2 and J is TRBJ2-4; either TRBD1 or TRBD2 may supply D (5 bases each). The CDR3 covers 11 residues. Per the germline V gene, CDR1 is SGHTA and CDR2 is FQGNSA. With 4 bases removed from V and 9 bases from J, the gap between germline ends came to 7 bases. In DNA, the CDR3 is TGTGCCAGCAGCTCAGGGAGCATTCAGTACTTC. Its translation: CASSSGSIQYF.

As DNA, the CDR3 is TGTGCCAGCAGTCAGAGCGGGGCCGGAGCTTTCTTT. The encoded protein is CASSQSGAGAFF. V and J are TRBV25-1 and TRBJ1-1, with a weak D call TRBD1 (5 bases). CDR1 and CDR2 from the germline V gene are MGHDK and SYGVNS. Trimming left V 5 bases short and J 10 bases short, with 14 bases between. The CDR3 is made up of 12 amino acids.

The chain has TRBV6-1 and TRBJ2-7; 9 bases fit TRBD1. This CDR3 has 15 amino acids. Germline V gives CDR1 MNHNS, CDR2 SASEGT. V gave up 2 bases and J gave up 4 bases; unmatched junction bases: 6. The DNA for the CDR3 is TGTGCCAGCAGTGAAACGGACAGGGGAACGTACGAGCAGTACTTC. As protein: CASSETDRGTYEQYF.

The rearrangement joins TRBV29-1 to TRBJ2-1; 12 bases fit TRBD2. The CDR3 is made up of 14 amino acids. Trimming cost V 4 bases and J 10 bases; bases outside gene matches: 8. Germline CDR1 SQVTM, CDR2 ANQGSEA. CDR3 sequence reads: CSVVTSGSQREQFF. The DNA of the CDR3 is TGCAGCGTTGTGACTAGCGGGAGTCAACGGGAGCAGTTCTTC.

The chain combines TRBV11-2 with TRBJ2-1; D might be TRBD2 (6 bases). The CDR3 length is 15 residues. V dropped 0 bases and J dropped 2 bases, with 8 bases sitting between them. Germline V CDR1 and CDR2: SGHAT, FQNNGV. In DNA, the CDR3 is TGTGCCAGCAGCTTAGAAGCGGGTACCTACAATGAGCAGTTCTTC. It is translated as CASSLEAGTYNEQFF.

This sequence joins TRBV28 and TRBJ1-5; perhaps TRBD1 as D (6 bases). Germline V CDR1 and CDR2: MDHEN, SYDVKM. Deletions cut 4 bases from V and 0 bases from J, with 10 bases between. The length of the CDR3 is 15 residues. The CDR3 nucleotides are TGTGCCAGCAGTTCCGACAGGAATAGCAATCAGCCCCAGCATTTT. Translated: CASSSDRNSNQPQHF. The full variable domain, in which reference TRBV28 and TRBJ1-5 provide the parts outside the CDR3, is DVKVTQSSRYLVKRTGEKVFLECVQDMDHENMFWYRQDPGLGLRLIYFSYDVKMKEKGDIPEGYSVSREKKERFSLILESASTNQTSMYLCASSSDRNSNQPQHFGDGTRLSIL.

The V and J genes are TRBV6-5 and TRBJ2-1; TRBD2 matches 9 bases. The CDR3 covers 16 residues. V shed 0 bases and J 2 bases; nucleotides not matched to a gene: 2. Germline lookup yields CDR1 MNHEY and CDR2 SVGAGI. CDR3 region: CASSYSRLAAYNEQFF. The CDR3 nucleotides read TGTGCCAGCAGTTACTCGAGACTAGCGGCCTACAATGAGCAGTTCTTC.

V gene TRBV5-4 combines with J gene TRBJ1-2; 9 bases are a match to TRBD1. There are 14 residues in the CDR3. Trimming removed 5 bases from V and 2 bases from J; junction bases left unmatched: 4. CDR1 and CDR2 (germline): SGHNT, YYREEE (reference sequence). Written as DNA, the CDR3 is TGTGCCAGCAGGACAGGGGGGTCGAACTATGGCTACACCTTC. This translates into CASRTGGSNYGYTF.

This chain connects TRBV5-4 to TRBJ2-7, with 16 positions matching TRBD2. The CDR3 sequence is 16 residues long. V trimming: 4 bases; J trimming: 7 bases; junction bases outside the gene matches: 8. CDR1 SGHNT and CDR2 YYREEE come from the germline V gene (reference sequence). For the CDR3, the DNA is TGTGCCAGCAGCCCAGGGACTAGCGGGAGGGCCTTTGAGCAGTACTTC. Translating gives CASSPGTSGRAFEQYF.

V and J are TRBV5-8 and TRBJ2-5; D not resolved. Trimming pared 0 bases from V and 2 bases from J, leaving 5 bases between. The length of the CDR3 is 13 residues. Germline values: CDR1 SGHTS, CDR2 YDEGEE. The CDR3 nucleotides read TGTGCCAGCAGCTTGGGACAACAAGAGACCCAGTACTTC. Protein sequence: CASSLGQQETQYF.

This chain joins TRBV4-2 and TRBJ2-2; 16 nucleotides agree with TRBD2. J was trimmed by 7 bases and V by 0 bases; bases with no gene match: 8. The germline gives CDR1 LGHNA, CDR2 YNFKEQ. This CDR3 spans 19 amino acids. CDR3 region: CASSQDPRGTSGRVGELFF. The CDR3 DNA sequence: TGTGCCAGCAGCCAAGACCCTCGCGGGACTAGCGGGAGGGTCGGGGAGCTGTTTTTT.